A selection of T cell receptor beta chains follows, all from one sample in a study of blood T cell repertoires in COVID-19. Some clones are missing from TCRdb's copy, which holds only in-frame ones; the method was immunoSEQ multiplex PCR. Among 220,000 or so clones listed, around 83% were seen once. Material: peripheral blood. These receptors came from a woman aged 50 to 65 with COVID-19, enrolled during active disease. Both conserved end residues are part of each CDR3. Fields, in order: clone size, J gene, V gene, D gene, CDR3 protein, CDR3 DNA. The D gene is left open where the match is weak. Clone size is given for some rows only: seen once, a few or many times, or a class if the clone is expanded.

abundance: -; j_gene: TRBJ2-1; v_gene: TRBV19; d_gene: TRBD2; CDR3aa: CASSPLGLAGAYNEQFF; CDR3nt: TGTGCCAGTAGTCCCCTCGGACTAGCGGGGGCCTACAATGAGCAGTTCTTC
abundance: -; j_gene: TRBJ1-2; v_gene: TRBV30; d_gene: TRBD1; CDR3aa: CAWSAQGLYGYTF; CDR3nt: TGTGCCTGGAGTGCACAGGGGTTGTATGGCTACACCTTC
abundance: -; j_gene: TRBJ2-1; v_gene: TRBV3-1/TRBV3-2; d_gene: -; CDR3aa: CASSRRGGEQFF; CDR3nt: TGTGCCAGCAGTCGACGAGGAGGTGAGCAGTTCTTC
abundance: -; j_gene: TRBJ1-2; v_gene: TRBV13; d_gene: TRBD1; CDR3aa: CASSFRDRSYGYTF; CDR3nt: TGTGCCAGCAGCTTCAGGGACAGGTCCTATGGCTACACCTTC
abundance: -; j_gene: TRBJ1-4; v_gene: TRBV12-3/TRBV12-4; d_gene: -; CDR3aa: CASSFSEKLFF; CDR3nt: TGTGCCAGCAGTTTTTCAGAAAAACTGTTTTTT
abundance: -; j_gene: TRBJ1-2; v_gene: TRBV28; d_gene: -; CDR3aa: CASSLIVPYGYTF; CDR3nt: TGTGCCAGCAGTTTAATCGTTCCCTATGGCTACACCTTC
abundance: -; j_gene: TRBJ2-4; v_gene: TRBV30; d_gene: -; CDR3aa: CAWRPGLRLAKNIQYF; CDR3nt: TGTGCCTGGAGACCCGGTTTACGCCTAGCCAAAAACATTCAGTACTTC
abundance: once; j_gene: TRBJ2-3; v_gene: TRBV30; d_gene: TRBD2; CDR3aa: CAWTSGGLTDTQYF; CDR3nt: TGTGCCTGGACTAGCGGGGGCCTCACAGATACGCAGTATTTT
abundance: -; j_gene: TRBJ1-1; v_gene: TRBV9; d_gene: -; CDR3aa: CASSSSKGEPYTEAFF; CDR3nt: TGTGCCAGCAGCTCGTCTAAGGGGGAGCCCTACACTGAAGCTTTCTTT
abundance: -; j_gene: TRBJ1-5; v_gene: TRBV7-9; d_gene: -; CDR3aa: CASSHAGGNQPQHF; CDR3nt: TGTGCCAGCAGCCATGCCGGGGGCAATCAGCCCCAGCATTTT
abundance: -; j_gene: TRBJ2-3; v_gene: TRBV2; d_gene: -; CDR3aa: CASSELTLSTDTQYF; CDR3nt: TGTGCCAGCAGTGAATTGACTCTAAGCACAGATACGCAGTATTTT
abundance: once; j_gene: TRBJ1-1; v_gene: TRBV27; d_gene: -; CDR3aa: CASRFLQATEAFF; CDR3nt: TGTGCCAGCAGATTCCTACAGGCCACTGAAGCTTTCTTT